The 14 T cell receptor beta chains below come from one sample, sequenced in a study of T cells expressing NK-cell markers. TCRdb reprocessed the 5' RACE reads; each CDR3 protein has one entry and no DNA is given. The ten top clones account for approximately 7%, within a sample of about 440,000 distinct CDR3 sequences. Sample: blood T cells: a sorted CD56 or NKG2C T cell subset, CD4+ or CD8+ T cells, or bulk PBMC T cells (not recorded which). These receptor sequences come from a woman between 18 and 69 years old in good health.

V gene TRBV20-1 combines with J gene TRBJ2-3; TCRdb picks TRBD2, but there is no DNA to check that call. The CDR3 loop spans 15 amino acids. Germline V gene data show CDR1 as DFQATT and CDR2 as SNEGSKA (reference sequence). The CDR3 protein is CSARPGASGGNTQYF.

The chain's CDR3 is CASSAVLPGDYNEQFF. The chain uses TRBV9 and TRBJ2-1; TCRdb proposes TRBD1, but this gene call is untestable without DNA. CDR3 size: 16 residues. Germline V gene lookup returns CDR1 SGDLS and CDR2 YYNGEE.

The gene calls are TRBV2 and TRBJ2-5; absent DNA, TCRdb's TRBD1 call cannot be checked. From germline, CDR1 is SNHLY and CDR2 FYNNEI. This CDR3 is 16 amino acids long. The CDR3 loop is CASSEDQWTLQETQYF.

The chain couples TRBV12-3 or TRBV12-4 to TRBJ2-3; TCRdb's D call of TRBD2 is untestable without DNA. CDR3 length equals 15 residues. The CDR3 reads CASSPSGIRADTQYF.

V gene TRBV12-3 or TRBV12-4 combines with J gene TRBJ2-6; absent DNA, TCRdb's TRBD1 call cannot be checked. The CDR3 contains 18 residues. CDR3 in amino acids: CASSPGTGGAYGANVLTF.

The V and J genes are TRBV20-1 and TRBJ2-5; checking the TCRdb D call of TRBD2 is not possible without DNA. Germline-derived CDR1 and CDR2 are DFQATT and SNEGSKA (reference sequence). The CDR3 has 15 residues. CDR3 loop: CSARSGGPYQETQYF.

The J gene is TRBJ2-1, the V gene TRBV18; lacking DNA, the TRBD2 call made by TCRdb goes unchecked. This CDR3 has 15 amino acids. CDR1 is KGHSH and CDR2 is LQKENI in the germline V gene. CDR3 amino acids: CASSPGTSLYNEQFF. Variable domain in full (rest from reference TRBV18 and TRBJ2-1): NAGVMQNPRHLVRRRGQEARLRCSPMKGHSHVYWYRQLPEEGLKFMVYLQKENIIDESGMPKERFSAEFPKEGPSILRIQQVVRGDSAAYFCASSPGTSLYNEQFFGPGTRLTVL.

The chain uses TRBV19 and TRBJ2-3; the TCRdb call, TRBD1, lacks DNA for checking. Germline V gene sequence: CDR1 LNHDA, CDR2 SQIVND (reference sequence). The CDR3 runs 14 residues. CDR3 amino acids: CASSIGTTADTQYF.

This chain uses TRBV12-3 or TRBV12-4 with TRBJ2-5; TCRdb's D call, TRBD2, is unchecked because there is no DNA. This CDR3 spans 12 amino acids. CDR3 sequence: CASRSSVETQYF.

This sequence joins TRBV12-3 or TRBV12-4 and TRBJ2-7. The CDR3 sequence is 13 residues long. CDR3 in amino acids: CASSLRLSYEQYF.

The chain uses TRBV20-1 and TRBJ1-1; the TCRdb call, TRBD1, lacks DNA for checking. The CDR3 totals 13 residues. Germline V CDR1 and CDR2: DFQATT, SNEGSKA (reference sequence). CDR3 region: CSALREADTEAFF.

The V gene is TRBV20-1, the J gene TRBJ2-1; TCRdb reports TRBD2, a call that lacks DNA to check it against. Per the germline V gene, CDR1 is DFQATT and CDR2 is SNEGSKA (reference sequence). This CDR3 comprises 12 residues. The CDR3 protein is CSAPRTSGEQFF.

The rearrangement joins TRBV11-2 to TRBJ2-3. The CDR3 is 15 residues long. In germline, CDR1 is SGHAT, CDR2 FQNNGV. This CDR3 is CASSLSRGFGDTQYF. The full variable domain, rest sourced from reference TRBV11-2 and TRBJ2-3, is EAGVAQSPRYKIIEKRQSVAFWCNPISGHATLYWYQQILGQGPKLLIQFQNNGVVDDSQLPKDRFSAERLKGVDSTLKIQPAKLEDSAVYLCASSLSRGFGDTQYFGPGTRLTVL.

J is TRBJ2-2 and V is TRBV9; checking the TCRdb D call of TRBD1 is not possible without DNA. The CDR3 consists of 17 residues. CDR1 and CDR2 from the germline V gene are SGDLS and YYNGEE. The CDR3 loop reads CASSARTEGRHTGELFF.